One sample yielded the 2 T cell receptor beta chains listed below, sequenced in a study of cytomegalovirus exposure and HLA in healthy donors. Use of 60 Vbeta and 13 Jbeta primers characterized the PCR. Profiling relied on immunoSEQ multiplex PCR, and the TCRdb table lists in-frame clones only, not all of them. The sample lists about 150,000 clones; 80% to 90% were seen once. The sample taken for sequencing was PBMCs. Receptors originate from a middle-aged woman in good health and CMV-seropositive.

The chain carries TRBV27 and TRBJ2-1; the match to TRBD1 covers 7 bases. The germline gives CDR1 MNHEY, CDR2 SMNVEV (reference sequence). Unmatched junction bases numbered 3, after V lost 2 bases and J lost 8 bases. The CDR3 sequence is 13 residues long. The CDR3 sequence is CASSLLGGDEQFF. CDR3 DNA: TGTGCCAGCAGTTTACTAGGGGGCGATGAGCAGTTCTTC.

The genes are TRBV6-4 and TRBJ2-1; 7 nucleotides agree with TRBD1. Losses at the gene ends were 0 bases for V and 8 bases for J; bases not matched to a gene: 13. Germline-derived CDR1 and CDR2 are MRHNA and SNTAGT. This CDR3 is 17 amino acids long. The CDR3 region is CASSDSYKGTAPYEQFF. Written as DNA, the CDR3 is TGTGCCAGCAGTGACTCGTATAAGGGGACAGCTCCATATGAGCAGTTCTTC.